This is a list of T cell receptor beta chains from one sample in a study of T cells after yellow fever vaccination. A single record per CDR3 protein comes from TCRdb applying MiXCR to the 5' RACE reads. The table lists about 260,000 distinct CDR3 sequences, roughly 4.8% of them singletons. The starting material was CD4+ T cells sorted from PBMCs, obtained on the day of the yellow fever booster vaccination. The origin of the receptors is a young man who received the YFV17D yellow fever vaccine. Each CDR3 is given with its conserved first and last residue. Fields, in order: V gene, J gene, D gene, clone size, CDR3 DNA, CDR3 protein. A D gene is named only where the DNA matches it firmly. Only some rows state a clone size, as once, few, many or a class for expanded clones.

v_call: TRBV12-3/TRBV12-4; j_call: TRBJ1-6; d_call: NA; clone_size: few; cdr3_nt: TGTGCCAGCAGCAACAGGGCAATGTCCTATAATTCACCCCTCCACTTT; cdr3_aa: CASSNRAMSYNSPLHF
v_call: TRBV5-1; j_call: TRBJ2-3; d_call: TRBD2; clone_size: many; cdr3_nt: TGCGCCAGCAGCTTCGGCCTAGCGGGGGGAGATACGCAGTATTTT; cdr3_aa: CASSFGLAGGDTQYF
v_call: TRBV12-3/TRBV12-4; j_call: TRBJ2-1; d_call: NA; clone_size: NA; cdr3_nt: TGTGCCAGCAGTTACCCAGGTGGACCCAATGAGCAGTTCTTC; cdr3_aa: CASSYPGGPNEQFF
v_call: TRBV20-1; j_call: TRBJ2-1; d_call: TRBD2; clone_size: many; cdr3_nt: TGCAGTGTCCTTAGCTGGGGGGGTTACAATGAGCAGTTCTTC; cdr3_aa: CSVLSWGGYNEQFF
v_call: TRBV25-1; j_call: TRBJ1-6; d_call: NA; clone_size: NA; cdr3_nt: TGTGCCAGCAGTGACCCCCGAGAAGGGAGGGTTTCACCCCTCCACTTT; cdr3_aa: CASSDPREGRVSPLHF
v_call: TRBV20-1; j_call: TRBJ1-1; d_call: NA; clone_size: once; cdr3_nt: TGCAGTGCTGGGAGGGGGTTGAACACTGAAGCTTTCTTT; cdr3_aa: CSAGRGLNTEAFF
v_call: TRBV20-1; j_call: TRBJ1-4; d_call: NA; clone_size: many; cdr3_nt: TGCAGTGCTAGGCCATCGGGGAATGAAAAACTGTTTTTT; cdr3_aa: CSARPSGNEKLFF
v_call: TRBV30; j_call: TRBJ2-1; d_call: NA; clone_size: NA; cdr3_nt: TGTGCCTGGAGCCGAACAGTTAACAATGAGCAGTTCTTC; cdr3_aa: CAWSRTVNNEQFF
v_call: TRBV7-8; j_call: TRBJ2-1; d_call: NA; clone_size: NA; cdr3_nt: TGTGCCAGCAGCTTAGTACGCACTAGCAATGAGCAGTTCTTC; cdr3_aa: CASSLVRTSNEQFF
v_call: TRBV4-2; j_call: TRBJ2-1; d_call: TRBD1; clone_size: few; cdr3_nt: TGTGCCAGCAGCCAAGTTACAGGACAGGGTGGGGCGAACAATGAGCAGTTCTTC; cdr3_aa: CASSQVTGQGGANNEQFF
v_call: TRBV18; j_call: TRBJ1-1; d_call: NA; clone_size: few; cdr3_nt: TGTGCCAGCTCCTCGAGGGGGGACACTGAAGCTTTCTTT; cdr3_aa: CASSSRGDTEAFF
v_call: TRBV6-2/TRBV6-3; j_call: TRBJ2-7; d_call: NA; clone_size: few; cdr3_nt: TGTGCCAGCAGCGAACAGGGTTACGAGCAGTACTTC; cdr3_aa: CASSEQGYEQYF
v_call: TRBV7-2; j_call: TRBJ1-4; d_call: NA; clone_size: few; cdr3_nt: TGTGCCAGCAGCTTAGGGTCGGGATTCCCGGAGGAAAAACTGTTTTTT; cdr3_aa: CASSLGSGFPEEKLFF
v_call: TRBV6-5; j_call: TRBJ1-2; d_call: NA; clone_size: many; cdr3_nt: TGTGCCAGCAGGCCCGAAGGACACGACGACTATGGCTACACCTTC; cdr3_aa: CASRPEGHDDYGYTF
v_call: TRBV4-1; j_call: TRBJ1-2; d_call: TRBD1; clone_size: many; cdr3_nt: TGCGCCAGCAGCCACGGACAGGGACAACGCTATGGCTACACCTTC; cdr3_aa: CASSHGQGQRYGYTF
v_call: TRBV6-5; j_call: TRBJ1-3; d_call: NA; clone_size: NA; cdr3_nt: TGTGCCAGTATGACAGGCTACGGAAACACCATATATTTT; cdr3_aa: CASMTGYGNTIYF
v_call: TRBV7-3; j_call: TRBJ2-2; d_call: NA; clone_size: NA; cdr3_nt: TGTGCCAGCAGCCTAAATTCGGGACTTCTCACCGGGGAGCTGTTTTTT; cdr3_aa: CASSLNSGLLTGELFF
v_call: TRBV20-1; j_call: TRBJ1-4; d_call: NA; clone_size: NA; cdr3_nt: TGCAGTGCTAGCTACCAAGAGGGGAGTGTTAATGAAAAACTGTTTTTT; cdr3_aa: CSASYQEGSVNEKLFF
v_call: TRBV6-1; j_call: TRBJ2-1; d_call: NA; clone_size: NA; cdr3_nt: TGTGCCAGCTTAGCTTTCCACAATGAGCAGTTCTTC; cdr3_aa: CASLAFHNEQFF
v_call: TRBV6-5; j_call: TRBJ1-3; d_call: TRBD1; clone_size: many; cdr3_nt: TGTGCCAGCAGTGACCACAGGGGGTACTCTGGAAACACCATATATTTT; cdr3_aa: CASSDHRGYSGNTIYF
v_call: TRBV20-1; j_call: TRBJ1-6; d_call: NA; clone_size: few; cdr3_nt: TGCAGTGCTATTCTTCTCGGATCCATGGGTTCACCCCTCCACTTT; cdr3_aa: CSAILLGSMGSPLHF
v_call: TRBV11-1; j_call: TRBJ1-1; d_call: NA; clone_size: NA; cdr3_nt: TGTGCCAGCAGCTTGCCCAGTACAGTGGGAGCTTTCTTT; cdr3_aa: CASSLPSTVGAFF
v_call: TRBV10-3; j_call: TRBJ2-7; d_call: NA; clone_size: NA; cdr3_nt: TGTGCCATCAGTGGGACGGAGGTTGGACGCTACGAGCAGTACTTC; cdr3_aa: CAISGTEVGRYEQYF
v_call: TRBV18; j_call: TRBJ1-1; d_call: NA; clone_size: few; cdr3_nt: TGTGCCAGCTCAGCGGTGGCTTGGGGGGGAGTCTTT; cdr3_aa: CASSAVAWGGVF
v_call: TRBV15; j_call: TRBJ1-2; d_call: NA; clone_size: NA; cdr3_nt: TGTGCCACCAGCAGAGGGGGCGCCCTTGGCTACACCTTC; cdr3_aa: CATSRGGALGYTF
v_call: TRBV5-1; j_call: TRBJ2-5; d_call: NA; clone_size: few; cdr3_nt: TGCGCCAGCAGCTCACCGCGGGGCAGGGTTTGGGGAGAGACCCAGTACTTC; cdr3_aa: CASSSPRGRVWGETQYF
v_call: TRBV6-2/TRBV6-3; j_call: TRBJ2-3; d_call: TRBD2; clone_size: few; cdr3_nt: TGTGCCAGCAGTTACTCGCGCGGGGGGTACACAGATACGCAGTATTTT; cdr3_aa: CASSYSRGGYTDTQYF
v_call: TRBV20-1; j_call: TRBJ2-2; d_call: NA; clone_size: NA; cdr3_nt: TGCAGTGCTAGAGGTCGGCTCACCGGGGAGCTGTTTTTT; cdr3_aa: CSARGRLTGELFF
v_call: TRBV7-2; j_call: TRBJ2-4; d_call: NA; clone_size: few; cdr3_nt: TGTGCCAGTACAAATGCGGGGATTGCCAAAAACATTCAGTACTTC; cdr3_aa: CASTNAGIAKNIQYF
v_call: TRBV18; j_call: TRBJ2-5; d_call: NA; clone_size: NA; cdr3_nt: TGTGCCAGCTCACCGGCGCCACAAGAGACCCAGTACTTC; cdr3_aa: CASSPAPQETQYF
v_call: TRBV30; j_call: TRBJ2-3; d_call: TRBD2; clone_size: few; cdr3_nt: TGTGCCTGGAGCTACGGACTAGCGGGGGCAGATACGCAGTATTTT; cdr3_aa: CAWSYGLAGADTQYF
v_call: TRBV5-1; j_call: TRBJ2-7; d_call: NA; clone_size: few; cdr3_nt: TGCGCCAGCAGCACCGGCGGGGCGGCGTGGGAGCAGTACTTC; cdr3_aa: CASSTGGAAWEQYF
v_call: TRBV15; j_call: TRBJ2-3; d_call: NA; clone_size: many; cdr3_nt: TGTGCCACCAGCAGAGATTATGTACAAAGTCTAGGCACAGATACGCAGTATTTT; cdr3_aa: CATSRDYVQSLGTDTQYF
v_call: TRBV12-3/TRBV12-4; j_call: TRBJ1-2; d_call: TRBD1; clone_size: NA; cdr3_nt: TGTGCCAGCAGTTTTCGGCAGGGGGCGAAAGGCTACACCTTC; cdr3_aa: CASSFRQGAKGYTF
v_call: TRBV6-5; j_call: TRBJ1-1; d_call: NA; clone_size: few; cdr3_nt: TGTGCCAGCAGTTACGATCAGGGGCGAGGGACTTTCTTT; cdr3_aa: CASSYDQGRGTFF
v_call: TRBV6-2/TRBV6-3; j_call: TRBJ1-2; d_call: TRBD1; clone_size: few; cdr3_nt: TGTGCCAGCAGCTGGACAGGAGCTAACTATGGCTACACCTTC; cdr3_aa: CASSWTGANYGYTF
v_call: TRBV7-2; j_call: TRBJ2-7; d_call: NA; clone_size: many; cdr3_nt: TGTGCCAGCAGCTTAGAAGGGTACATCCACTTC; cdr3_aa: CASSLEGYIHF
v_call: TRBV6-6; j_call: TRBJ1-5; d_call: TRBD1; clone_size: NA; cdr3_nt: TGTGCCAGCGACAGGGGCCCTGATCAGCCCCAGCATTTT; cdr3_aa: CASDRGPDQPQHF
v_call: TRBV4-1; j_call: TRBJ1-2; d_call: TRBD1; clone_size: NA; cdr3_nt: TGCGCCAGCAGCCAAGGGACAGGGAATGGCTACACCTTC; cdr3_aa: CASSQGTGNGYTF
v_call: TRBV7-2; j_call: TRBJ2-5; d_call: NA; clone_size: many; cdr3_nt: TGTGCCAGCAGCTTAGGTTCTCGGACTCCAATTTTTCGAGAGACCCAGTACTTC; cdr3_aa: CASSLGSRTPIFRETQYF
v_call: TRBV2; j_call: TRBJ2-2; d_call: NA; clone_size: few; cdr3_nt: TGTGCCAGCAGTGGATGGAAGATCACCGGGGAGCTGTTTTTT; cdr3_aa: CASSGWKITGELFF
v_call: TRBV10-3; j_call: TRBJ2-2; d_call: TRBD1; clone_size: few; cdr3_nt: TGTGCCATCAGCCACCCGGGACAGGGGGAAAACACCGGGGAGCTGTTTTTT; cdr3_aa: CAISHPGQGENTGELFF
v_call: TRBV7-2; j_call: TRBJ1-2; d_call: NA; clone_size: NA; cdr3_nt: TGTGCCAGCAGCTTGATGTCAACTAACTATGGCTACACCTTC; cdr3_aa: CASSLMSTNYGYTF
v_call: TRBV4-1; j_call: TRBJ1-2; d_call: NA; clone_size: NA; cdr3_nt: TGCGCCAGCAGCCAACCCCTCAGGGCCCGTACTAGGTATGGCTACACCTTC; cdr3_aa: CASSQPLRARTRYGYTF
v_call: TRBV7-9; j_call: TRBJ2-3; d_call: NA; clone_size: NA; cdr3_nt: TGTGCCAGCAGCTTAGCTCTAATACCGCAGTATTTT; cdr3_aa: CASSLALIPQYF
v_call: TRBV4-3; j_call: TRBJ1-1; d_call: NA; clone_size: few; cdr3_nt: TGCGCCAGCAGCCAAGCTTCGACAGGGAACACTGAAGCTTTCTTT; cdr3_aa: CASSQASTGNTEAFF
v_call: TRBV20-1; j_call: TRBJ1-2; d_call: NA; clone_size: few; cdr3_nt: TGCAGTGCTCCCGGCCCTGGGAACTATGGCTACACCTTC; cdr3_aa: CSAPGPGNYGYTF
v_call: TRBV10-2; j_call: TRBJ1-6; d_call: NA; clone_size: many; cdr3_nt: TGCGCCAGCAGAGGGGCAGGGTCTCATAATTCACCCCTCCACTTT; cdr3_aa: CASRGAGSHNSPLHF
v_call: TRBV6-5; j_call: TRBJ2-7; d_call: NA; clone_size: many; cdr3_nt: TGTGCCAGCAGTCGGACAGTCTCCTACGAGCAGTACTTC; cdr3_aa: CASSRTVSYEQYF
v_call: TRBV7-3; j_call: TRBJ2-5; d_call: NA; clone_size: few; cdr3_nt: TGTGCCAGCAGCCCGGGAGAGCAAGAGACCCAGTACTTC; cdr3_aa: CASSPGEQETQYF
v_call: TRBV6-2/TRBV6-3; j_call: TRBJ1-2; d_call: NA; clone_size: NA; cdr3_nt: TGTGCCAGCAGTTTACAGAGCTATGGCTACACCTTC; cdr3_aa: CASSLQSYGYTF
v_call: TRBV5-1; j_call: TRBJ2-1; d_call: NA; clone_size: few; cdr3_nt: TGCGCCAGCAGCTTGCCCCAGGGGGGGGATGAGCAGTTCTTC; cdr3_aa: CASSLPQGGDEQFF